This is a list of T cell receptor beta chains from one sample in a study of cytomegalovirus exposure and HLA in healthy donors. The table came from immunoSEQ multiplex PCR; TCRdb's copy has only in-frame clones and leaves some out. The top ten clones hold 4.5% to 7% of a sample with 99,000 or so clones, about three quarters of them seen once. Source material: PBMCs. The receptors derive from a man in his sixties in good health and CMV-seropositive. Each CDR3 is given with its conserved first and last residue. Each record gives: CDR3 protein, clone size, D gene, V gene, J gene. The D gene is left open where the match is weak. Size values are once, few and many counts, or a class for expanded clones, and some rows have none.

cdr3_aa: CASSPRTENTEAFF
clone_size: -
d_call: -
v_call: TRBV6-4
j_call: TRBJ1-1

cdr3_aa: CASSRDRDYGYTF
clone_size: -
d_call: TRBD1
v_call: TRBV19
j_call: TRBJ1-2

cdr3_aa: CASSQGDRGLNEQFF
clone_size: -
d_call: TRBD1
v_call: TRBV28
j_call: TRBJ2-1

cdr3_aa: CASSFPGTGLYEQYF
clone_size: -
d_call: -
v_call: TRBV2
j_call: -

cdr3_aa: CASSLSAPNEQYF
clone_size: -
d_call: -
v_call: TRBV27
j_call: TRBJ2-7

cdr3_aa: CASSPRDSLPPSYGYTF
clone_size: -
d_call: TRBD1
v_call: TRBV7-2
j_call: TRBJ1-2

cdr3_aa: CASSGAGGPVEQFF
clone_size: -
d_call: TRBD2
v_call: TRBV7-6
j_call: TRBJ2-1

cdr3_aa: CASRQGRGYSNQPQHF
clone_size: -
d_call: -
v_call: TRBV19
j_call: TRBJ1-5

cdr3_aa: CSVAGTGGYQETQYF
clone_size: -
d_call: TRBD1
v_call: TRBV29-1
j_call: TRBJ2-5

cdr3_aa: CASSQWRGGGEKLFF
clone_size: -
d_call: -
v_call: TRBV4-3
j_call: TRBJ1-4

cdr3_aa: CASSFGGGPETQYF
clone_size: -
d_call: TRBD2
v_call: TRBV7-2
j_call: TRBJ2-5

cdr3_aa: CATRGQGTSYEQYF
clone_size: -
d_call: TRBD1
v_call: TRBV6-1
j_call: TRBJ2-7

cdr3_aa: CASSQRGTSGYEQYF
clone_size: -
d_call: TRBD2
v_call: TRBV7-2
j_call: TRBJ2-7

cdr3_aa: CSAQTSGGETQYF
clone_size: -
d_call: TRBD2
v_call: TRBV29-1
j_call: TRBJ2-5

cdr3_aa: CASSQDRRDSGTDTQYF
clone_size: -
d_call: -
v_call: TRBV4-3
j_call: TRBJ2-3

cdr3_aa: CASSAYGYTF
clone_size: few
d_call: -
v_call: TRBV6-1
j_call: TRBJ1-2

cdr3_aa: CASSRVNTEAFF
clone_size: -
d_call: -
v_call: TRBV28
j_call: TRBJ1-1

cdr3_aa: CASSLNNQPQHF
clone_size: -
d_call: -
v_call: TRBV5-8
j_call: TRBJ1-5

cdr3_aa: CATMDIQSGNTIYF
clone_size: -
d_call: -
v_call: TRBV6-1
j_call: TRBJ1-3

cdr3_aa: CASSDARQGSSGANVLTF
clone_size: -
d_call: TRBD1
v_call: TRBV6-4
j_call: TRBJ2-6

cdr3_aa: CASSPPRTGTNEKLFF
clone_size: -
d_call: TRBD1
v_call: TRBV18
j_call: TRBJ1-4

cdr3_aa: CASSLFSDEQYF
clone_size: -
d_call: -
v_call: TRBV5-1
j_call: TRBJ2-7

cdr3_aa: CASSPGGGSAVGSGYTF
clone_size: -
d_call: -
v_call: TRBV5-1
j_call: TRBJ1-2

cdr3_aa: CASSLDRGPAETQYF
clone_size: -
d_call: TRBD1
v_call: TRBV2
j_call: TRBJ2-5

cdr3_aa: CASSLARGSGQMNTEAFF
clone_size: few
d_call: TRBD1
v_call: TRBV5-1
j_call: TRBJ1-1

cdr3_aa: CASSDRTGGASNQPQHF
clone_size: -
d_call: TRBD1
v_call: TRBV7-8
j_call: TRBJ1-5

cdr3_aa: CASSSQGQSRDYGYTF
clone_size: -
d_call: TRBD1
v_call: TRBV28
j_call: TRBJ1-2

cdr3_aa: CASNAQGTDTQYF
clone_size: -
d_call: -
v_call: TRBV5-1
j_call: TRBJ2-3